A single sample gave rise to the 25 T cell receptor beta chains below, sequenced in a study of cytomegalovirus exposure and HLA in healthy donors. Primers: 60 Vbeta forward and 13 Jbeta reverse. This table comes from immunoSEQ multiplex PCR, and its TCRdb copy is limited to in-frame clones, with some not included. Among 100,000 to 150,000 clones, about 81% were seen once, and the ten largest hold roughly 0.99%. The sample taken for sequencing was PBMCs. The receptor source for this set is a woman in her 30s in good health and CMV-seronegative.

This sequence joins TRBV9 and TRBJ1-1, with D possibly TRBD1 on 5 matching bases. This CDR3 region has 15 residues. V was cut by 3 bases and J by 1 base, with 13 bases left in between. Germline V lookup: CDR1 SGDLS, CDR2 YYNGEE. CDR3 coding DNA: TGTGCCAGCAGCGAAACCCAACAGGCGAACACTGAAGCTTTCTTT. Translation: CASSETQQANTEAFF.

The V call is TRBV5-1, the J call TRBJ2-6; possibly TRBD2 for D (6 bases). The CDR3 runs to 16 residues. Germline V lookup: CDR1 SGHRS, CDR2 YFSETQ. Trimming removed 2 bases from V and 2 bases from J, with 11 bases in between. The CDR3 coding sequence is TGCGCCAGCAGCTTCGGGGGTCTCCCTGGGGCCAACGTCCTGACTTTC. This encodes CASSFGGLPGANVLTF.

The chain couples TRBV6-1 to TRBJ2-3; TRBD2 matches at 11 bases. This CDR3 has 15 residues. Germline loops: CDR1 MNHNS, CDR2 SASEGT. Germline trimming cut 4 bases from V and 1 base from J; bases unmatched to any gene: 1. The DNA of the CDR3 is TGTGCCAGCAGTGTACTAGCGGGGGGCACAGATACGCAGTATTTT. It translates to CASSVLAGGTDTQYF.

This clone was found a few times. An end of the junction does not agree with germline; a read error may underlie this. This CDR3 reads CAWSLERLAGGNVQFF. The CDR3 nucleotides are TGTGCCTGGAGTTTGGAAAGGCTAGCGGGGGGGAATGTGCAGTTCTTC. The chain carries TRBV30 and TRBJ2-1; 12 bases match TRBD2. The CDR3 spans 16 residues. Germline V gene lookup returns CDR1 GTSNPN and CDR2 SVGIG (reference sequence).

The chain recombines TRBV2 with TRBJ2-3; D not certain. From germline, CDR1 is SNHLY and CDR2 FYNNEI. The CDR3 sequence is 11 residues long. V was trimmed by 5 bases and J by 4 bases, leaving 4 bases between them. CDR3 nucleotide sequence: TGTGCCAGCAGTAGCCCAGATACGCAGTATTTT. Residues: CASSSPDTQYF.

CDR3 in amino acids: CASSEATTGQPQHF. The CDR3 DNA sequence: TGTGCCAGCAGTGAAGCTACGACGGGTCAGCCCCAGCATTTT. The chain couples TRBV2 to TRBJ1-5; no definite D call. This CDR3 contains 14 residues. Germline V gives CDR1 SNHLY, CDR2 FYNNEI. V was shortened by 0 bases and J by 6 bases, with 9 bases between the two germline ends. Combining the CDR3 with reference TRBV2 and TRBJ1-5 gives the whole variable domain EPEVTQTPSHQVTQMGQEVILRCVPISNHLYFYWYRQILGQKVEFLVSFYNNEISEKSEIFDDQFSVERPDGSNFTLKIRSTKLEDSAMYFCASSEATTGQPQHFGDGTRLSIL.

CDR3 in DNA: TGTGCCAGCAGGAGCGGGGGGAACACCGGGGAGCTGTTTTTT. Translating gives CASRSGGNTGELFF. The J gene is TRBJ2-2, the V gene TRBV6-5; 8 bases fit TRBD2. The ends lost 6 bases at V and 1 base at J; junction bases unmatched: 1. Germline V CDR1 and CDR2: MNHEY, SVGAGI. The CDR3 is 14 amino acids.

This clone turned up a few times. The chain recombines TRBV6-1 with TRBJ1-5; D is undetermined. V was pared by 8 bases and J by 2 bases, with 13 bases between. The CDR3 has 14 residues. The germline gives CDR1 MNHNS, CDR2 SASEGT. CDR3 in amino acids: CASLPGYGNQPQHF. The CDR3 DNA sequence: TGTGCCAGCCTCCCGGGGTATGGCAATCAGCCCCAGCATTTT.

A single count supports this clone. V usage is TRBV23-1 and J usage is TRBJ1-5, with D perhaps matching TRBD1 (5 bases). TRBV23-1 is labeled an ORF, and its function is uncertain. Trimming removed 4 bases from V and 1 base from J, with 14 bases in between. There are 16 residues in the CDR3. Here the CDR3 DNA reads TGCGCCAGCAGTCCACGTGCGGCAGGGAGCAATCAGCCCCAGCATTTT. This translates into CASSPRAAGSNQPQHF.

The chain couples TRBV7-9 to TRBJ1-4; 7 nucleotides match TRBD1. V trimming: 5 bases; J trimming: 0 bases; junction bases outside the gene matches: 3. Per the germline V gene, CDR1 is SEHNR and CDR2 is FQNEAQ (reference sequence). There are 15 residues in the CDR3. In DNA, the CDR3 is TGTGCCAGCAGCCCAGGGACAGCAACTAATGAAAAACTGTTTTTT. Protein product: CASSPGTATNEKLFF. Supplemented by reference TRBV7-9 and TRBJ1-4, the full variable domain reads DTGVSQNPRHKITKRGQNVTFRCDPISEHNRLYWYRQTLGQGPEFLTYFQNEAQLEKSRLLSDRFSAERPKGSFSTLEIQRTEQGDSAMYLCASSPGTATNEKLFFGSGTQLSVL.

This clone came up once. The chain uses TRBV4-2 and TRBJ2-7; 9 bases agree with TRBD2. CDR3 length equals 15 residues. Germline V gives CDR1 LGHNA, CDR2 YNFKEQ. The J segment lost 2 bases and the V segment lost 3 bases, leaving 5 bases of the junction unmatched. The DNA of the CDR3 is TGTGCCAGCAGCCAGTCTAGCGGGGAAGCCTACGAGCAGTACTTC. Translating it yields CASSQSSGEAYEQYF.

V usage is TRBV5-4 and J usage is TRBJ2-7; the D gene is possibly TRBD2 (5 bases). CDR1 and CDR2 from the germline V gene are SGHNT and YYREEE (reference sequence). This CDR3 has 14 residues. V lost 4 bases, J lost 0 bases, and 11 bases lay in between. This CDR3 is CASSPGSISYEQYF. In nucleotides, the CDR3 is TGTGCCAGCAGCCCGGGGAGCATCTCCTACGAGCAGTACTTC.

The chain joins TRBV6-5 to TRBJ1-3, with D unclear. The V gene lost 0 bases and the J gene lost 4 bases, with 13 bases spanning the gap. The CDR3 contains 16 residues. Germline CDR1 reads MNHEY; CDR2 reads SVGAGI. The CDR3 nucleotides are TGTGCCAGCAGTTACTCGAGAGAGCTTTCAGGAAACACCATATATTTT. Translating it yields CASSYSRELSGNTIYF.

The CDR3 region has the DNA TGTGCCATCATGGAGGGTCAAAACACTGAAGCTTTCTTT. This codes for CAIMEGQNTEAFF. The rearrangement uses TRBV10-3 and TRBJ1-1, with unresolved D. CDR1 is ENHRY, CDR2 SYGVKD, per germline. The CDR3 spans 13 residues. V shed 7 bases and J shed 2 bases, with 11 bases lying between them.

The chain combines TRBV19 with TRBJ1-1; 9 positions agree with TRBD1. J lost 4 bases, V lost 10 bases, and 7 bases had no gene match. Germline-derived CDR1 and CDR2 are LNHDA and SQIVND (reference sequence). The CDR3 is made up of 13 amino acids. DNA for the CDR3: TGTGCCACGGGGGGACAGGGTGGCACTGAAGCTTTCTTT. This gives the protein CATGGQGGTEAFF.

This chain joins TRBV2 and TRBJ2-2; D call uncertain. The V gene lost 1 base and the J gene lost 1 base, with 4 bases spanning the gap. The V gene's germline CDR1 is SNHLY and CDR2 FYNNEI. This CDR3 is built from 14 residues. In DNA, the CDR3 is TGTGCCAGCAGTGAAGGACAGAACACCGGGGAGCTGTTTTTT. As protein: CASSEGQNTGELFF. The full variable domain, rest sourced from reference TRBV2 and TRBJ2-2, is EPEVTQTPSHQVTQMGQEVILRCVPISNHLYFYWYRQILGQKVEFLVSFYNNEISEKSEIFDDQFSVERPDGSNFTLKIRSTKLEDSAMYFCASSEGQNTGELFFGEGSRLTVL.

This clone has more than one count but fewer than ten. The rearrangement joins TRBV1 to TRBJ1-1; the table's D call of TRBD1 was not tested on the DNA. TRBV1 is deemed a pseudogene. CDR3 length: 15 residues. In DNA, the CDR3 is TGCACCAGCAGCCAAGACAAGACAGGGAACACTGAAGCTTTCTTT. Its protein product is CTSSQDKTGNTEAFF.

The rearrangement links TRBV28 to TRBJ2-3, with TRBD1 matching over 7 bases. Losses at the gene ends were 2 bases for V and 3 bases for J; bases not matched to a gene: 5. The CDR3 length is 15 residues. Looked up from germline, CDR1 is MDHEN and CDR2 is SYDVKM. The CDR3 here is CASSLNRGRTDTQYF. The CDR3, as DNA: TGTGCCAGCAGTTTAAACAGGGGTCGGACAGATACGCAGTATTTT.

The chain combines TRBV2 with TRBJ2-1; 9 positions match TRBD2. Germline V gives CDR1 SNHLY, CDR2 FYNNEI. V lost 4 bases and J lost 7; bases outside the gene matches: 11. The length of the CDR3 is 16 residues. This CDR3 is CASSGWRGGSYNEQFF. The DNA of the CDR3 is TGTGCCAGCAGTGGTTGGCGGGGGGGAAGTTATAATGAGCAGTTCTTC.

V usage is TRBV7-2 and J usage is TRBJ1-1, with D uncertain. Germline loops: CDR1 SGHTA, CDR2 FQGNSA. The CDR3 is made up of 13 amino acids. V lost 3 bases and J lost 0, with 5 bases in between. The chain's CDR3 is CASSFTVNTEAFF. The CDR3 nucleotides read TGTGCCAGCAGCTTTACTGTGAACACTGAAGCTTTCTTT.

The rearrangement uses TRBV5-1 and TRBJ2-2; the match to TRBD2 covers 12 bases. The CDR3 has 19 residues. Germline loops: CDR1 SGHRS, CDR2 YFSETQ. V was pared by 3 bases and J by 4 bases, with 13 bases of the junction left unmatched. CDR3 sequence reads: CASSWGILAGGPSTGELFF. The CDR3 nucleotides read TGCGCCAGCAGCTGGGGTATACTAGCGGGAGGCCCGAGCACCGGGGAGCTGTTTTTT.

J is TRBJ2-7 and V is TRBV10-2, with TRBD1 as a possible D gene (5 bases). Germline V gene sequence: CDR1 WSHSY, CDR2 SAAADI. The CDR3 sequence is 19 residues long. V was clipped by 4 bases and J by 0 bases, with 25 bases between them. The CDR3 DNA follows: TGCGCCAGCAGTGCGTTGAATCCAGCTAGGACACTGAGCTCCTACGAGCAGTACTTC. Residues: CASSALNPARTLSSYEQYF.

In this sample, this clone turned up once. V and J are TRBV29-1 and TRBJ2-2; TRBD1 matches 9 bases. CDR1 is SQVTM and CDR2 is ANQGSEA in the germline V gene. The J segment lost 6 bases and the V segment lost 4 bases, leaving 6 bases of the junction unmatched. This CDR3 contains 14 residues. The CDR3 nucleotides read TGCAGCGTTGGGCCAACAGGGGGCTCCGGGGAGCTGTTTTTT. Its translation: CSVGPTGGSGELFF.

This chain connects TRBV9 to TRBJ1-2; TRBD1 might be the D (6 bases). This CDR3 is 14 amino acids long. Per the germline V gene, CDR1 is SGDLS and CDR2 is YYNGEE. Between the trimmed V and J ends, which lost 3 bases and 5 bases, there was a span of 14 bases. The CDR3 sequence is CASSGWGRGYGYTF. As DNA, the CDR3 is TGTGCCAGCAGCGGGTGGGGGCGCGGATATGGCTACACCTTC.

V and J are TRBV29-1 and TRBJ1-2; no firm D call. Germline CDR1 SQVTM, CDR2 ANQGSEA. The CDR3 consists of 11 residues. V lost 0 bases and J 5 bases, leaving 4 bases between the germline ends. The CDR3 DNA reads as TGCAGCGTTGAAGATCTGTATGGCTACACCTTC. Its translation is CSVEDLYGYTF.